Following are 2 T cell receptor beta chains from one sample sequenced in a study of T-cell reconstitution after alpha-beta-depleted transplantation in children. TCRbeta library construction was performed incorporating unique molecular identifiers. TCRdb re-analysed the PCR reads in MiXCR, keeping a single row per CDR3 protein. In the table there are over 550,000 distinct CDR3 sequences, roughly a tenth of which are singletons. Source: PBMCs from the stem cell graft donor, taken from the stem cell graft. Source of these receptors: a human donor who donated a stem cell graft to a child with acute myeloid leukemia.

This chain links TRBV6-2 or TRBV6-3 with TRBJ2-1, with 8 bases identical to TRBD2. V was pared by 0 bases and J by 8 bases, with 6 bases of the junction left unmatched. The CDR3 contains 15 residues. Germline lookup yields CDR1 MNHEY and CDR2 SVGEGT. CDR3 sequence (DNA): TGTGCCAGCAGTTACTCCCCCGGGACTAGGTATGAGCAGTTCTTC. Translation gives CASSYSPGTRYEQFF.

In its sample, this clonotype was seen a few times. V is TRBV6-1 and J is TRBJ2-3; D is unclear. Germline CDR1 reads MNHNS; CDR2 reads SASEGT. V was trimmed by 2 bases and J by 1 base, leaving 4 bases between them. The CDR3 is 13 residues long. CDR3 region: CASSEQRTDTQYF. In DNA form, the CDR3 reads TGTGCCAGCAGTGAACAGCGCACAGATACGCAGTATTTT.